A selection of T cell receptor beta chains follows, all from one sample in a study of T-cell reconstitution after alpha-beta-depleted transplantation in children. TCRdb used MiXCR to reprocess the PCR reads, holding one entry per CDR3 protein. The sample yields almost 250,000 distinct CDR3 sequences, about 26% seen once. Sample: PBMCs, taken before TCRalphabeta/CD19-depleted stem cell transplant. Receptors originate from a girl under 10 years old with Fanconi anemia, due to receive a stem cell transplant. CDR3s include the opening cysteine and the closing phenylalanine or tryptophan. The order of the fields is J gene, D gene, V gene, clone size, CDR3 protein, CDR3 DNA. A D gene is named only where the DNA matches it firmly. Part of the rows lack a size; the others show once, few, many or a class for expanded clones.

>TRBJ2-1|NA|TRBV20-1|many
CSARDIRSSYNEQFF
TGCAGTGCTAGAGATATAAGGAGCTCCTACAATGAGCAGTTCTTC
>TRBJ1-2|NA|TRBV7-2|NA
CASSFIYGYTF
TGTGCCAGCAGCTTTATTTATGGCTACACCTTC
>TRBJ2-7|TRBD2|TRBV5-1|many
CASSLDSRAGGPLNEQYF
TGCGCCAGCAGCTTGGATTCGAGGGCGGGAGGGCCTCTGAACGAGCAGTACTTC
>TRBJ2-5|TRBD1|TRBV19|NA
CASSPDRGREETQYF
TGTGCCAGTAGCCCGGACAGGGGGAGAGAAGAGACCCAGTACTTC
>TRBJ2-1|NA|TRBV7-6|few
CASSLNQLLATSYNEQFF
TGTGCCAGCAGCTTAAACCAGTTGCTAGCGACTTCCTACAATGAGCAGTTCTTC
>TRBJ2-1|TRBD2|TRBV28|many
CASSLSSGSSPYNEQFF
TGTGCCAGCAGTTTAAGTAGCGGGAGCTCACCTTACAATGAGCAGTTCTTC
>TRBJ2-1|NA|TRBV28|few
CASIAEKHRVYNEQFF
TGTGCCAGCATAGCTGAGAAACACCGAGTATACAATGAGCAGTTCTTC
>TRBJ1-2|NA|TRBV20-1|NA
CSARPNTGTNYGYTF
TGCAGTGCTAGACCCAATACAGGGACCAACTATGGCTACACCTTC
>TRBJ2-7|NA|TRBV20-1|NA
CSARDPHDGIREQYF
TGCAGTGCTAGAGATCCCCATGATGGCATACGCGAGCAGTACTTC
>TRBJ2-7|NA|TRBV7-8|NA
CASSLFRDGYEQYF
TGTGCCAGCAGCTTATTCAGGGACGGCTACGAGCAGTACTTC
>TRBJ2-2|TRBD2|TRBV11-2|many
CASRLKPSGANTGELFF
TGTGCCAGCAGACTTAAACCTAGCGGGGCCAACACCGGGGAGCTGTTTTTT
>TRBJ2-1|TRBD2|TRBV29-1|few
CSVPGAGGPIYEQFF
TGCAGCGTCCCTGGGGCGGGAGGGCCTATCTATGAGCAGTTCTTC
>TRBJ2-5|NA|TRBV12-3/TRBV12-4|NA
CASSLLLGAGTGKTQYF
TGTGCCAGCAGTCTTCTTTTAGGCGCCGGAACCGGAAAGACCCAGTACTTC
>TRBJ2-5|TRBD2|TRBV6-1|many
CASSAERGGPPETQYF
TGTGCCAGCAGTGCCGAGCGGGGGGGCCCTCCGGAGACCCAGTACTTC
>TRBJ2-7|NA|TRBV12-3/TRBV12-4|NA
CASSLAGPGLEQYF
TGTGCCAGCAGTTTGGCGGGACCGGGACTGGAGCAGTACTTC
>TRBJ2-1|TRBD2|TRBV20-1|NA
CSASLAGHFNEQFF
TGCAGTGCTAGCCTAGCGGGCCATTTCAATGAGCAGTTCTTC
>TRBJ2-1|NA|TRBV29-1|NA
CSVRNTVGGEQFF
TGCAGCGTTAGAAATACAGTAGGGGGTGAGCAGTTCTTC
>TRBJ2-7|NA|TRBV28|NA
CASSLTGPNHSYEQYF
TGTGCCAGCAGTTTAACAGGTCCTAACCACTCCTACGAGCAGTACTTC
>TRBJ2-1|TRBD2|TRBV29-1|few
CSVRGRSISYNEQFF
TGCAGCGTGCGCGGGAGAAGTATTTCCTACAATGAGCAGTTCTTC
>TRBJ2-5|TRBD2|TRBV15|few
CATSRDTSGRGETQYF
TGTGCCACCAGCAGAGACACTAGCGGGAGGGGCGAGACCCAGTACTTC
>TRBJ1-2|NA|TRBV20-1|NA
CSARDKGGWYGYTF
TGCAGTGCTAGAGATAAGGGGGGTTGGTATGGCTACACCTTC
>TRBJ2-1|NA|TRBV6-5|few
CASSYPERVGSDYNEQFF
TGTGCCAGCAGTTACCCGGAGAGGGTTGGGTCGGACTACAATGAGCAGTTCTTC
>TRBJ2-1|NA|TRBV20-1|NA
CSLGHEQFF
TGCAGTCTGGGACATGAGCAGTTCTTC
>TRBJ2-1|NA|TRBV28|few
CASSPHYNEQFF
TGTGCCAGCAGTCCCCACTACAATGAGCAGTTCTTC
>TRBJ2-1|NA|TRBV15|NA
CATRRENEQFF
TGTGCCACACGCCGGGAGAATGAGCAGTTCTTC
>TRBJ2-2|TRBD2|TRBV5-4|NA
CASSSRTSGGTSHTGELFF
TGTGCCAGCAGCTCGCGTACTAGCGGGGGGACCTCCCACACCGGGGAGCTGTTTTTT
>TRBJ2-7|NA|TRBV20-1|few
CSAYTGRRYEQYF
TGCAGTGCTTACACCGGGCGTCGGTACGAGCAGTACTTC
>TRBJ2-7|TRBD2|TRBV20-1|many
CSGTSGRWYEQYF
TGCAGCGGGACTAGCGGGAGATGGTACGAGCAGTACTTC
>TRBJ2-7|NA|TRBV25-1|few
CASSEYGPGYEQYF
TGTGCCAGCAGTGAATATGGCCCGGGCTACGAGCAGTACTTC
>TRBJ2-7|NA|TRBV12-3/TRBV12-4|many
CASSLARKYEQYF
TGTGCCAGCAGTTTAGCGCGCAAATACGAGCAGTACTTC
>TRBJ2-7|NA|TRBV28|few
CASSLSSWTYEQYF
TGTGCCAGCAGTTTATCCAGCTGGACCTACGAGCAGTACTTC
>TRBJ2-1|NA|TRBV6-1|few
CASRLGGANEQFF
TGTGCCAGCAGGTTGGGGGGGGCTAATGAGCAGTTCTTC
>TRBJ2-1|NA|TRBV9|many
CASSVGGARGNEQFF
TGTGCCAGCAGCGTAGGGGGGGCTCGAGGCAATGAGCAGTTCTTC
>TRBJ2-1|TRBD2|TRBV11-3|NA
CASSRDRLAAYNEQFF
TGTGCCAGCAGCCGAGATCGACTAGCGGCGTACAATGAGCAGTTCTTC
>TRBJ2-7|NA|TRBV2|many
CASTRTDYEQYF
TGTGCCAGCACTCGGACAGACTACGAGCAGTACTTC
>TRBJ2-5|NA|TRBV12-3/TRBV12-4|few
CASSSIAAGYQETQYF
TGTGCCAGCAGTTCCATCGCGGCCGGCTACCAAGAGACCCAGTACTTC
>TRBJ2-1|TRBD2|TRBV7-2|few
CASSPYLLAGGKNEQFF
TGTGCCAGCAGCCCGTACTTACTAGCGGGGGGGAAGAATGAGCAGTTCTTC
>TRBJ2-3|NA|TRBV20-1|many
CSARDLRRGGADTQYF
TGCAGTGCTAGAGATTTACGGCGGGGCGGCGCAGATACGCAGTATTTT
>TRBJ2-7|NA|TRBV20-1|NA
CSARDGHPDNYEQYF
TGCAGTGCTAGAGATGGACACCCAGACAACTACGAGCAGTACTTC
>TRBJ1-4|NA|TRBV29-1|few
CSVLGGATNEKLFF
TGCAGCGTGCTAGGGGGGGCAACTAATGAAAAACTGTTTTTT
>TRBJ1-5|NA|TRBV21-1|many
CASSRTVGSNQPQHF
TGTGCCAGCAGCAGGACAGTAGGTAGCAATCAGCCCCAGCATTTT
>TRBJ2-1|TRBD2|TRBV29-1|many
CSIRRERTSGSYEQFF
TGCAGCATCCGAAGGGAAAGGACTAGCGGGAGCTATGAGCAGTTCTTC
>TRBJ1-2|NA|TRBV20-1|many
CSARDKDYYGYTF
TGCAGTGCTAGAGATAAGGATTACTATGGCTACACCTTC
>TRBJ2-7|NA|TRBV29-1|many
CSVAGYPHEQYF
TGCAGCGTTGCAGGCTATCCCCACGAGCAGTACTTC
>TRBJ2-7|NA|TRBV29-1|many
CSVLDTYSYEQYF
TGCAGCGTCTTGGACACCTATTCCTACGAGCAGTACTTC
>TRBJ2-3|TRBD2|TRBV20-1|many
CSARRGGGADTQYF
TGCAGTGCTAGACGAGGCGGGGGAGCAGATACGCAGTATTTT
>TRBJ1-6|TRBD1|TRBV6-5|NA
CASSYSNRVRDRAIYSLHF
TGTGCCAGCAGTTACTCGAATCGAGTCCGGGACAGGGCGATTTATTCCCTCCACTTT
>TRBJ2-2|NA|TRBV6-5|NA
CASRELFF
TGTGCCAGCAGGGAGCTGTTTTTT
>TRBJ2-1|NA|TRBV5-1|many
CASSSGGVNEQFF
TGCGCCAGCAGCTCAGGGGGGGTCAATGAGCAGTTCTTC
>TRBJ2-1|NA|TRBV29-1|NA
CSVGGAYSHNEQFF
TGCAGCGTTGGGGGGGCCTACTCCCACAATGAGCAGTTCTTC
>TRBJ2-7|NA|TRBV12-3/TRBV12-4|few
CASSLANPYEQYF
TGTGCCAGCAGTCTCGCTAACCCCTACGAGCAGTACTTC
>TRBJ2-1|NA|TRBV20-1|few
CSARDSRGGTVSNEQFF
TGCAGTGCTAGAGATTCGCGAGGCGGGACAGTTTCGAATGAGCAGTTCTTC
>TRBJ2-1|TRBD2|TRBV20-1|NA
CSARDQRGYNEQFF
TGCAGTGCTAGAGACCAGCGGGGTTACAATGAGCAGTTCTTC
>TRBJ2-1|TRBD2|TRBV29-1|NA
CSPGGGTSGGRSGQFF
TGCAGCCCCGGGGGTGGGACTAGCGGGGGGAGAAGTGGGCAGTTCTTC
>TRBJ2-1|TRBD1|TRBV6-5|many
CASRRPGQGREQFF
TGTGCCAGCAGAAGACCGGGACAGGGGAGGGAGCAGTTCTTC